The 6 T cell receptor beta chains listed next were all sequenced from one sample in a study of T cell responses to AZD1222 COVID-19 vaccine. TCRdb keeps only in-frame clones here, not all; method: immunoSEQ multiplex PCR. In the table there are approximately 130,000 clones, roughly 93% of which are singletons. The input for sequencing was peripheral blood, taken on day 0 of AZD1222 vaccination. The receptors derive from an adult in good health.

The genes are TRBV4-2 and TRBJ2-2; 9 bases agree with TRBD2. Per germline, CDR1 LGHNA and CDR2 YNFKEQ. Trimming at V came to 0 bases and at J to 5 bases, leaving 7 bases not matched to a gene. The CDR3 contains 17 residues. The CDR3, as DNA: TGTGCCAGCAGCCAAGACAGGACTAGCGCGGTAACCGGGGAGCTGTTTTTT. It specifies CASSQDRTSAVTGELFF.

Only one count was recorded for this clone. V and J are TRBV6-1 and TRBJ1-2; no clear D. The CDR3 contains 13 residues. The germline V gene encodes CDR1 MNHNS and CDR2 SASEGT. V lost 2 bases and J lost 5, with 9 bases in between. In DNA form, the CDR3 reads TGTGCCAGCAGTGAAAGGGCGGGATATGGCTACACCTTC. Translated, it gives CASSERAGYGYTF.

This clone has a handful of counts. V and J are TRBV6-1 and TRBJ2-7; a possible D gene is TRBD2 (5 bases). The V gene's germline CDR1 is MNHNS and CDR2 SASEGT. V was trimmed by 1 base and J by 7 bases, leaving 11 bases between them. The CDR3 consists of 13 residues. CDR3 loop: CASSEEWEREQYF. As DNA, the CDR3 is TGTGCCAGCAGTGAAGAGTGGGAGAGGGAGCAGTACTTC.

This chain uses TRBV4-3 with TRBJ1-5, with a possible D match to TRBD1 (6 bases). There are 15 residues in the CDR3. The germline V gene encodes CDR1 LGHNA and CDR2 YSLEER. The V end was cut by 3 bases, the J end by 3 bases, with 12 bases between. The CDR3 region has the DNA TGCGCCAGCAGCCAGGGTGGGGGCCCCAATCAGCCCCAGCATTTT. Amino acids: CASSQGGGPNQPQHF.

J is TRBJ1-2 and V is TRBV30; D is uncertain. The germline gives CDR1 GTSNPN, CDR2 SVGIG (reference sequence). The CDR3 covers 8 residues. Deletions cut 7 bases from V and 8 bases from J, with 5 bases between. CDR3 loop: CALPGYTF. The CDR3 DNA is TGTGCCTTACCGGGCTACACCTTC.

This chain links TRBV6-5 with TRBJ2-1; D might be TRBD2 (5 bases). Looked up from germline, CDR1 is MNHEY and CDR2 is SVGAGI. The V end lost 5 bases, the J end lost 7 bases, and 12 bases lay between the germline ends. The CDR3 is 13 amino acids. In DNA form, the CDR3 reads TGTGCCAGCAGTCCCGGGAATTGGAATGAGCAGTTCTTC. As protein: CASSPGNWNEQFF.